Listed below are T cell receptor beta chains from one sample, sequenced in a study of blood T cell repertoires in COVID-19. Here immunoSEQ multiplex PCR was the method, and the copy in TCRdb shows in-frame clones only, minus some. The repertoire includes around 260,000 clones, 86% of them detected once, and approximately 4% sits in the top ten. Sequenced sample: peripheral blood. The receptor source for this set is a young man with active or convalescent COVID-19. Each CDR3 is given without its conserved first and last residue. D genes are given only for firm matches. Clone sizes are given selectively: once, few, many, or a class where the clone is expanded.

size,D,V,J,CDR3
.,TRBD1,TRBV10-1,TRBJ2-7,ASSRQGGSWVEQY
once,.,TRBV5-1,TRBJ1-3,ASSRNQEDGSGNTIY
.,.,TRBV30,TRBJ1-5,AWSVRSNQPQH
.,.,TRBV7-9,TRBJ1-2,ASSSVGRDYGYT
.,TRBD1,TRBV29-1,TRBJ2-7,SVGLTGTGIHEQY
.,TRBD1,TRBV5-1,TRBJ2-7,ASIGTGNEQY
once,.,TRBV11-1,TRBJ2-2,ASSRGGYTGELF
once,TRBD1,TRBV24-1,TRBJ2-7,ATSDSDREEPYEQY
.,TRBD1,TRBV6-5,TRBJ1-4,ASSSQGVKMF
.,.,TRBV19,TRBJ1-6,ASSKDRNSPLH